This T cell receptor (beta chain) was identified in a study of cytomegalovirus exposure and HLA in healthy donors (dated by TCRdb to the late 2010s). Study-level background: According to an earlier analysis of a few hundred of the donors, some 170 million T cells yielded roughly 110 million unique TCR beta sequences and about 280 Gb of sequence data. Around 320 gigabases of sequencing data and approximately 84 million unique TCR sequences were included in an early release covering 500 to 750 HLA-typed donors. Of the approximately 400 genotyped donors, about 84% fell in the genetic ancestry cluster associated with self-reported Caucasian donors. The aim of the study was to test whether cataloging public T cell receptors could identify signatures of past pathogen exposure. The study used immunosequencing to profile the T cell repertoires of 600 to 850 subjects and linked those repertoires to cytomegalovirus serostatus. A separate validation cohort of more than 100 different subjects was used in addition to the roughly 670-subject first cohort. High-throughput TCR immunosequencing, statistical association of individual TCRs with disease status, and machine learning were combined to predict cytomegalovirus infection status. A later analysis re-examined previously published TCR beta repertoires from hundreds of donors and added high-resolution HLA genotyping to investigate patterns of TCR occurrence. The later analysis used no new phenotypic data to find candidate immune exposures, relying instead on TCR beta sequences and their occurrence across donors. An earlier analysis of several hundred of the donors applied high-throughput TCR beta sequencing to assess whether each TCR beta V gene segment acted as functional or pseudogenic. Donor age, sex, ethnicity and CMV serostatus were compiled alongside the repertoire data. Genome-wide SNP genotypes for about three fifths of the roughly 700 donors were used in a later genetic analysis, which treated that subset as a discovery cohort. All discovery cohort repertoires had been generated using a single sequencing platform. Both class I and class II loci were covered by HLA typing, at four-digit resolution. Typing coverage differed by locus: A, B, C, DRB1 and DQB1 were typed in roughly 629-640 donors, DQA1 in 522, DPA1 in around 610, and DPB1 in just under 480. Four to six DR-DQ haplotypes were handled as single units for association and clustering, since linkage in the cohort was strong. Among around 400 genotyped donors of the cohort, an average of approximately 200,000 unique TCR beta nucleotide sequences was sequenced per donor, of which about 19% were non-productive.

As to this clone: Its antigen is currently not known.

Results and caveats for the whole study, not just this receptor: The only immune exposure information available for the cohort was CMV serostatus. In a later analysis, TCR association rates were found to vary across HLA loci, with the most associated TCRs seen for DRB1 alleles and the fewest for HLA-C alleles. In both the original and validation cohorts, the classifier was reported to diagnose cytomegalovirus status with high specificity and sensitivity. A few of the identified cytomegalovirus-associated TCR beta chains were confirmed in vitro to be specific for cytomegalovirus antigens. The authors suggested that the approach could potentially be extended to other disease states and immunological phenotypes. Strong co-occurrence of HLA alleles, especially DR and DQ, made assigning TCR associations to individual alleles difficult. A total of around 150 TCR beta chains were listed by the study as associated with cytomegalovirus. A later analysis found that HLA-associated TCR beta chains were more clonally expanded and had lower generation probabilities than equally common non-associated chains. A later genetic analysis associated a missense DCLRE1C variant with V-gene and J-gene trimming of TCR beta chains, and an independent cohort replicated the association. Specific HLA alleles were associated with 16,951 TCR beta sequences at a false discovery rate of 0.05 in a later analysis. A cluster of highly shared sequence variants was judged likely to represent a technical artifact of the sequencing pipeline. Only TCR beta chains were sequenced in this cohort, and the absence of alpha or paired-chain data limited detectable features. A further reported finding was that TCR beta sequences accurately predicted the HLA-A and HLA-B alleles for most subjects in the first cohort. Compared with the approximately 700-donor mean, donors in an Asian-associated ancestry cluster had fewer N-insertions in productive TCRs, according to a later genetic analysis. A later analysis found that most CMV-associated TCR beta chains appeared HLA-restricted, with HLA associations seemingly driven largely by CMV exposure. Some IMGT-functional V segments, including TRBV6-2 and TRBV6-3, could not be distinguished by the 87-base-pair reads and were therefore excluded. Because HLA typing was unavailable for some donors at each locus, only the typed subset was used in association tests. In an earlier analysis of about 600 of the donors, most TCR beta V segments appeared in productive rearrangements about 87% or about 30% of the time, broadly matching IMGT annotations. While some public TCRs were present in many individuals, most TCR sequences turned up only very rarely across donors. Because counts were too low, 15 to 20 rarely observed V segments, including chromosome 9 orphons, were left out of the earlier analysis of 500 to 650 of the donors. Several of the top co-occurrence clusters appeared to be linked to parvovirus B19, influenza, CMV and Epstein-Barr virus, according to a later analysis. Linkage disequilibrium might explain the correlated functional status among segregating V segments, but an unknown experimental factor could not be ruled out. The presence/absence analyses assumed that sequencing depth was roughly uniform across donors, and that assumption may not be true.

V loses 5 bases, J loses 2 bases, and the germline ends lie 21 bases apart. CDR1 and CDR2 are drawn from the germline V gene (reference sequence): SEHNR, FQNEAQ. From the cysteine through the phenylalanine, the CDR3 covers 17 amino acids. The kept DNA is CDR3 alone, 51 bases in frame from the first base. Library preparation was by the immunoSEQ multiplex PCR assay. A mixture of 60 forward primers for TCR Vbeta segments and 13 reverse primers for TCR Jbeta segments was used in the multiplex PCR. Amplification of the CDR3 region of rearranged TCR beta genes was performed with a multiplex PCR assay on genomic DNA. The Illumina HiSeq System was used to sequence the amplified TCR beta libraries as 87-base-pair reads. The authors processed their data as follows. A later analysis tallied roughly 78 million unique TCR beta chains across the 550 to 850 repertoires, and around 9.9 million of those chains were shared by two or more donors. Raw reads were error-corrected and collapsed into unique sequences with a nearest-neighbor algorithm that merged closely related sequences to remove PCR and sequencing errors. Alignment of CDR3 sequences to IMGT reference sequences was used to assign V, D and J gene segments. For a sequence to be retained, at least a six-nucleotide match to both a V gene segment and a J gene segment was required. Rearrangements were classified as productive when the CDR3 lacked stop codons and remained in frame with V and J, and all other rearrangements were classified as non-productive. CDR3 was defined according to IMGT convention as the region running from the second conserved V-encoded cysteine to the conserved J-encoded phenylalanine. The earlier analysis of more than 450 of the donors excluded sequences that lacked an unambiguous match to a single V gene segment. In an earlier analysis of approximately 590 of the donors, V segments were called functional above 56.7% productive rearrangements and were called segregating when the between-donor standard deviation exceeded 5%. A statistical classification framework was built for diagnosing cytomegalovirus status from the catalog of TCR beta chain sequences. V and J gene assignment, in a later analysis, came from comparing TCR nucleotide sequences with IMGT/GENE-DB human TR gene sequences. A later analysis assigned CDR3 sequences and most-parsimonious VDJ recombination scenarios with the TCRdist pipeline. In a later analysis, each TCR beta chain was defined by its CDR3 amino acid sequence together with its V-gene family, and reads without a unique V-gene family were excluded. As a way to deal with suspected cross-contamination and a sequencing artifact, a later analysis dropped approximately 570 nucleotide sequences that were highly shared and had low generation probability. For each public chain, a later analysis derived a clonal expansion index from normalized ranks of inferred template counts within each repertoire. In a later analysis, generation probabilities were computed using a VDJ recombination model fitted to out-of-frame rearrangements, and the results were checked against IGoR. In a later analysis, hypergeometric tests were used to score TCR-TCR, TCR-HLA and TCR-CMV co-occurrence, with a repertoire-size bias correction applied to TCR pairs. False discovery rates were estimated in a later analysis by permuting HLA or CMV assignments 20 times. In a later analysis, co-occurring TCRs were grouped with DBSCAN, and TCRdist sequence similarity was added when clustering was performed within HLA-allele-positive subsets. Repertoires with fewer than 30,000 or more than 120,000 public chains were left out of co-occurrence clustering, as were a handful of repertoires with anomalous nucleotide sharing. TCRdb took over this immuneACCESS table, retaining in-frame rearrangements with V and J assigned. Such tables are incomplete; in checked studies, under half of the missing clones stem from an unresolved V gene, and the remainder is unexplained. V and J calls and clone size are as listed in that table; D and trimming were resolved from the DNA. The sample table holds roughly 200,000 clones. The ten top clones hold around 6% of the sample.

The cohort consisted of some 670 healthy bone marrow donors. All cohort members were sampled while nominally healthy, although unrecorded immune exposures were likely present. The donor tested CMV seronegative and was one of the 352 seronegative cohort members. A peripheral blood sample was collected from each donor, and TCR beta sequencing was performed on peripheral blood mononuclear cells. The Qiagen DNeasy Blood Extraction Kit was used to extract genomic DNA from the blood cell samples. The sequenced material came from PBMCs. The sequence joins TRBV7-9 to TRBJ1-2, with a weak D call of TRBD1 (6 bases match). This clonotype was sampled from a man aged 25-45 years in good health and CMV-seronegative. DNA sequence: TGTGCCAGCAGCATACCGGAGGGTAGGGGGGGGAACTATGGCTACACCTTC. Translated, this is CASSIPEGRGGNYGYTF.